The 5 T cell receptor beta chains reported below all come from one sample, sequenced in a study of blood T cells in healthy people across ages. Primed by a sample-barcoded 5' primer and a J-beta primer mix, a second PCR proceeded for about 6 to 11 cycles. TCRdb re-called the 5' RACE reads with MiXCR, one entry per CDR3 protein. The table lists about 780,000 distinct CDR3 sequences, 20% to 30% of them singletons, with 3% in the top ten. These data also formed part of another study, on T cells of mothers and their children.

The sequenced sample consisted of blood. The receptors shown here come from a boy aged 10-17 years in good health.

This chain links TRBV7-3 with TRBJ1-1; D may be TRBD1 (5 bases). The CDR3 is 16 amino acids. Trimming took off 1 base at V and 4 bases at J, with 16 bases between the two ends. Germline CDR1 reads SGHTA; CDR2 reads FQGTGA. This CDR3 is CASSLMARGIGTEAFF. The CDR3 DNA reads as TGTGCCAGCAGCTTAATGGCGCGGGGGATAGGCACTGAAGCTTTCTTT.

The J gene is TRBJ2-7, the V gene TRBV20-1, with TRBD2 identical over 9 bases. This CDR3 has 16 residues. V lost 0 bases to trimming and J lost 3 bases; unmatched junction nucleotides: 9. The V gene's germline CDR1 is DFQATT and CDR2 SNEGSKA (reference sequence). The CDR3, as DNA: TGCAGTGCTAGAGAGGGTCTAGCGGGGTCTGTCTACGAGCAGTACGTC. This translates into CSAREGLAGSVYEQYV.

The genes are TRBV11-1 and TRBJ2-1; D is possibly TRBD1 (6 bases). Germline V gene sequence: CDR1 SGHAT, CDR2 FQDESV (reference sequence). The CDR3 totals 15 residues. V was clipped by 5 bases and J by 8 bases, with 19 bases between them. Here the CDR3 reads CASSLHRAGTDEQFF. The CDR3 DNA is TGTGCCAGCAGCCTCCACAGGGCCGGTACCGATGAGCAGTTCTTC.

Worth noting for this clonotype: Being one base from a much bigger clone, this may be a read error. CDR3 nucleotides: TGCAATGCTCCCGACTGGGACACGACCAAAGAGACCCAGTACTTC. This gives the protein CNAPDWDTTKETQYF. This chain uses TRBV20-1 with TRBJ2-5, with D maybe TRBD1 (6 bases). Germline values: CDR1 DFQATT, CDR2 SNEGSKA (reference sequence). The CDR3 extends over 15 amino acids.

V gene TRBV6-1 combines with J gene TRBJ2-1; D possibly corresponds to TRBD2 (5 bases). This CDR3 region has 11 residues. Germline-derived CDR1 and CDR2 are MNHNS and SASEGT. Trimming left V 4 bases short and J 10 bases short, with 8 bases between. DNA for the CDR3: TGTGCCAGCAGTGTGCGGGTGGAGCAGTTCTTC. Translating it yields CASSVRVEQFF.